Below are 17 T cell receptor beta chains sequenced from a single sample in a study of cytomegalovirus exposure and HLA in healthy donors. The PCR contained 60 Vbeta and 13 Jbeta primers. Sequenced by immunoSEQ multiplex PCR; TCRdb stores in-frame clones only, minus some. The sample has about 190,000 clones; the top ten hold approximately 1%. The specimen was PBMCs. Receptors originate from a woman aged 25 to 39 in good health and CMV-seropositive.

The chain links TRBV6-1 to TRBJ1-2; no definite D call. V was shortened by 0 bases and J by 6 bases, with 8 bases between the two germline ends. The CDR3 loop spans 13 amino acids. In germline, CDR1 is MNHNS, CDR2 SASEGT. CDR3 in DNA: TGTGCCAGCAGTGAAGCCGGGGTCCATGGCTACACCTTC. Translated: CASSEAGVHGYTF.

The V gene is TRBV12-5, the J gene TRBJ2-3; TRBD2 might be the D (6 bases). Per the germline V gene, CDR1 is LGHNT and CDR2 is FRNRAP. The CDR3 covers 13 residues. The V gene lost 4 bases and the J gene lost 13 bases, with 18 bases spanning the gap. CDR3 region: CASGSDTPGAEYF. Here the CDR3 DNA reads TGTGCTAGTGGTTCCGACACCCCGGGAGCCGAGTATTTT.

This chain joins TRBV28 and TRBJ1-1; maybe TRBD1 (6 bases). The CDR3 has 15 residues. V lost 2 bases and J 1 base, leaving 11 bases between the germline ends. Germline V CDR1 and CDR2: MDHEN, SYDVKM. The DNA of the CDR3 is TGTGCCAGCAGTTTAGGGGGGGCGGGGAACACTGAAGCTTTCTTT. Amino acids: CASSLGGAGNTEAFF.

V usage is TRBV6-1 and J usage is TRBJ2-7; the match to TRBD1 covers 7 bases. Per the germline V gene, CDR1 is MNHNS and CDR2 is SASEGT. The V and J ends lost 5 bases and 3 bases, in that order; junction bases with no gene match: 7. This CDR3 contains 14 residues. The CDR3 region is CASSFGDSLYEQYF. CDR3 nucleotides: TGTGCCAGCAGTTTCGGGGACAGTCTCTACGAGCAGTACTTC.

The CDR3 DNA follows: TGTGCCAGCAGCTTGGACAGGGGAGACCAGCCCCAGCATTTT. Translating gives CASSLDRGDQPQHF. The chain couples TRBV5-8 to TRBJ1-5, with 7 bases that match TRBD1. This CDR3 comprises 14 residues. J gave up 7 bases and V 0 bases, and 4 bases lay outside the gene matches. Germline CDR1 and CDR2: SGHTS and YDEGEE.

The DNA of the CDR3 is TGTGCCATCAGGGCTAGCGGACAAAACTACAATGAGCAGTTCTTC. This encodes CAIRASGQNYNEQFF. V is TRBV10-3 and J is TRBJ2-1, with TRBD2 matching over 7 bases. CDR1 and CDR2 (germline): ENHRY, SYGVKD. This CDR3 spans 15 amino acids. Losses at the gene ends were 6 bases for V and 3 bases for J; bases not matched to a gene: 8.

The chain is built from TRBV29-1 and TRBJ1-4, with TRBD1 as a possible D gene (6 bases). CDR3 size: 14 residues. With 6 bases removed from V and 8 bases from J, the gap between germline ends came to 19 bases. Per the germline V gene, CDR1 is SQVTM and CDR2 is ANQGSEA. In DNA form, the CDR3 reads TGCAGCGTCGAGGGTGAAGGGGGGGGCGAAAAACTGTTTTTT. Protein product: CSVEGEGGGEKLFF.

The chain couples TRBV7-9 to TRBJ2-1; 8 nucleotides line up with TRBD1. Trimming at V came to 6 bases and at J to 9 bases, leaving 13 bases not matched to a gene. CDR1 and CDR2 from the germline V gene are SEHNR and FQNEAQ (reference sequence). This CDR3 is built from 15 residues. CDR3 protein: CASSTGQGNWGEQFF. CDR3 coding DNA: TGTGCCAGCAGTACCGGACAGGGAAATTGGGGTGAGCAGTTCTTC. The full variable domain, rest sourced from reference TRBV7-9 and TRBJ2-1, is DTGVSQNPRHKITKRGQNVTFRCDPISEHNRLYWYRQTLGQGPEFLTYFQNEAQLEKSRLLSDRFSAERPKGSFSTLEIQRTEQGDSAMYLCASSTGQGNWGEQFFGPGTRLTVL.

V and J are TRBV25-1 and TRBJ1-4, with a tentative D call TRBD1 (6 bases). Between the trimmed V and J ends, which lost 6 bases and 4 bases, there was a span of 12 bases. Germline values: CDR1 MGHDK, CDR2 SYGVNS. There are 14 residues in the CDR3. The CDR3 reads CASSYRADNEKLFF. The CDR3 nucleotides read TGTGCCAGCAGCTACAGGGCAGATAATGAAAAACTGTTTTTT.

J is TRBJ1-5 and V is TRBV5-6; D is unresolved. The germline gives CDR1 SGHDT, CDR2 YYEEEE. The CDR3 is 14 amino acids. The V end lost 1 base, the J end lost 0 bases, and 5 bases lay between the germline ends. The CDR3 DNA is TGTGCCAGCAGCTTGAGAGATAGCAATCAGCCCCAGCATTTT. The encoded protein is CASSLRDSNQPQHF.

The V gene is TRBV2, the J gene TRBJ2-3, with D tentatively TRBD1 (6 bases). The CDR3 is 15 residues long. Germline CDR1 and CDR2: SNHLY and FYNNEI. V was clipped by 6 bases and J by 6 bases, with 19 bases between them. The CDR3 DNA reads TGTGCCAGCAGCTACACAGGGCCCGGAGCGGATACGCAGTATTTT. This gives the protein CASSYTGPGADTQYF. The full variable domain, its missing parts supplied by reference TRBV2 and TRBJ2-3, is EPEVTQTPSHQVTQMGQEVILRCVPISNHLYFYWYRQILGQKVEFLVSFYNNEISEKSEIFDDQFSVERPDGSNFTLKIRSTKLEDSAMYFCASSYTGPGADTQYFGPGTRLTVL.

CDR3: CASSEDGTEIGYTF. CDR3 DNA: TGTGCCAGCAGTGAGGACGGGACAGAGATTGGCTACACCTTC. The genes are TRBV6-4 and TRBJ1-2; 7 nucleotides agree with TRBD1. CDR1 MRHNA and CDR2 SNTAGT come from the germline V gene. The CDR3 contains 14 residues. The ends lost 3 bases at V and 7 bases at J; junction bases unmatched: 8.

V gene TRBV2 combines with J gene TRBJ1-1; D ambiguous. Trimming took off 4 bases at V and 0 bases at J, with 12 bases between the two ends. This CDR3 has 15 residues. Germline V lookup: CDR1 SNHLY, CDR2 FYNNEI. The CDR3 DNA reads TGTGCCAGCAGTGTCAGCAGGAGGGTGAACACTGAAGCTTTCTTT. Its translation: CASSVSRRVNTEAFF.

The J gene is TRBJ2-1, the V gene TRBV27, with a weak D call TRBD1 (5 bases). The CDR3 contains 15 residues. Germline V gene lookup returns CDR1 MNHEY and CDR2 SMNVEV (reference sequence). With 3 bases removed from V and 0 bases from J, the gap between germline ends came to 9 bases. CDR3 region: CASSLGQGSYNEQFF. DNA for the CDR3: TGTGCCAGCAGTTTGGGCCAGGGCTCCTACAATGAGCAGTTCTTC.

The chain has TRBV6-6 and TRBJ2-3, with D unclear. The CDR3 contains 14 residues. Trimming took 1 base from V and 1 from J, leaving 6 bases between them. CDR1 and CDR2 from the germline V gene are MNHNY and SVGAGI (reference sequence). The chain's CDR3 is CASSYLGGTDTQYF. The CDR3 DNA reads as TGTGCCAGCAGTTACTTAGGAGGCACAGATACGCAGTATTTT.

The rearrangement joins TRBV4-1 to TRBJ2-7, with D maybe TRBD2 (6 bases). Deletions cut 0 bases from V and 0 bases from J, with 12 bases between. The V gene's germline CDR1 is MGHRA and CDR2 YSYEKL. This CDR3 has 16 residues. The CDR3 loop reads CASSQERGGSSYEQYF. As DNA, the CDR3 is TGCGCCAGCAGCCAAGAAAGAGGAGGGTCCTCCTACGAGCAGTACTTC.

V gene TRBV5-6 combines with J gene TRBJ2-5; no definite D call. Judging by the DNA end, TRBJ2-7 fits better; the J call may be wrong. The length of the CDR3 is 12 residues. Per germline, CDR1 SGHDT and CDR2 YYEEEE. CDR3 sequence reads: CASSLDRYEQYF. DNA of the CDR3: TGTGCCAGCAGCTTGGACCGCTACGAGCAGTACTTC.